This T cell receptor beta chain was identified in a study of T-cell memory formation after mild COVID-19. Study overall: Across donors, TCR clusters were largely donor specific.

Broader study findings: CD4/CD8 balance characterized clones contracting day 15 to 85, and CD4+ skew characterized later expanders. The main location of contracting CD4+ clones was CM and EM, and that of contracting CD8+ clones was EMRA.

Constant-segment primers were used for 5'RACE, and the resulting TCR alpha and TCR beta cDNA libraries carried sample barcodes and UMIs. TCRdb reanalysed the 5' RACE reads using MiXCR and keeps one entry per CDR3 protein. Among about 350,000 distinct CDR3 sequences listed, around 30% were seen once. This clonotype was seen more than once but under ten times. The antigen remains unidentified. The source material was PBMCs or a T cell subset sorted from them (not recorded which). This TCR came from an adult woman who had mild COVID-19 (a few samples of this study predate the infection). Cell type and time point are not known.

The CDR3 sequence: CSVVGQSSPGYEQYF. The DNA of the CDR3 is TGCAGCGTTGTGGGGCAAAGCTCCCCAGGGTACGAGCAGTACTTC. The V call is TRBV29-1, the J call TRBJ2-7, with a weak D call TRBD1 (5 bases). CDR1 and CDR2 from the germline V gene are SQVTM and ANQGSEA. The CDR3 sequence is 15 residues long. V dropped 4 bases and J dropped 4 bases, with 20 bases sitting between them.